This TCR beta chain originates from a study of blood T cell repertoires in COVID-19. As for the study in general: T cells, B-cell-depleted T cells, or PBMCs provided the cDNA or gDNA that served as material.

Study processing details: Amplification from reference gene primers served as the basis for estimated nucleated cell counts. Assay: immunoSEQ multiplex PCR; the TCRdb copy retains only in-frame clones and omits some. V and J calls and clone size follow that table, whereas D and trimming were derived from the DNA. Of roughly 90,000 clones in the sample, around 92% were seen once. Germline V gene lookup returns CDR1 MNHEY and CDR2 SMNVEV (reference sequence). V lost 2 bases, J lost 0 bases, and 8 bases lay in between. The CDR3 spans 15 residues. Seattle enrolled patients during active infection and tracked them longitudinally.

The receptor's source is a man in his fifties with COVID-19, enrolled during active disease. The sample consisted of peripheral blood. V is TRBV27 and J is TRBJ1-5; no definite D call. The CDR3 here is CASSLRGYSNQPQHF. The CDR3 region has the DNA TGTGCCAGCAGTTTACGAGGGTATAGCAATCAGCCCCAGCATTTT.